The 21 T cell receptor beta chains in this list originate from one sample, sequenced in a study of shared clonotypes between healthy human individuals (dated by TCRdb to 2020 to 2021). Receptor libraries were prepared by the immunoSEQ multiplex PCR assay. TCRdb re-hosts the immuneACCESS table, in-frame sequences only. Its copies lack some clones; in the studies checked, an unresolved V gene accounts for under half of them, and the cause for the rest is not known. The sample table records roughly 2.4 million clones; 90% to 96% of these occur just once. The ten largest clones capture around 0.13% of the sample. The material sequenced was naive CD4+ T cells sorted from blood. Read against the paper, the sample's cell subset or site label means: CD45RA+ positively selected. All receptors derive from a man aged 18-30 years in good health.

Concerning this clone: The sample has other DNA sequences that encode this CDR3 too. The chain's CDR3 is CASSGLNTEAFF. The CDR3 DNA follows: TGTGCCAGTAGTGGGCTGAACACTGAAGCTTTCTTT. The V and J genes are TRBV19 and TRBJ1-1; D remains unclear. V was clipped by 5 bases and J by 0 bases, with 4 bases between them. The length of the CDR3 is 12 residues. Germline loops: CDR1 LNHDA, CDR2 SQIVND (reference sequence).

J is TRBJ2-7 and V is TRBV5-6; 11 positions agree with TRBD2. The germline V gene encodes CDR1 SGHDT and CDR2 YYEEEE. V trimming: 0 bases; J trimming: 2 bases; junction bases outside the gene matches: 4. The CDR3 is 16 residues long. The CDR3 region has the DNA TGTGCCAGCAGCTTGGTTAGCGGGAGGGGGACCTACGAGCAGTACTTC. It is translated as CASSLVSGRGTYEQYF.

The rearrangement joins TRBV28 to TRBJ2-1; 11 positions match TRBD2. The CDR3 totals 15 residues. Germline CDR1 MDHEN, CDR2 SYDVKM. V was clipped by 3 bases and J by 5 bases; unmatched bases: 3. CDR3 amino acids: CASSFSGRDDNEQFF. The CDR3 DNA sequence: TGTGCCAGCAGTTTTAGCGGGAGGGACGACAATGAGCAGTTCTTC.

The chain links TRBV10-3 to TRBJ1-6, with D perhaps matching TRBD1 (5 bases). Germline-derived CDR1 and CDR2 are ENHRY and SYGVKD. CDR3 size: 15 residues. Trimming shortened V by 1 base and J by 10 bases, and 14 bases separated the two germline ends. The CDR3 is CAISELRGIGSPLHF. In DNA form, the CDR3 reads TGTGCCATCAGTGAGTTGCGGGGGATCGGCTCACCCCTCCACTTT.

This sequence joins TRBV15 and TRBJ2-2, with a possible D match to TRBD1 (6 bases). V lost 1 base to trimming and J lost 2 bases, with 8 bases between them. The CDR3 has 15 residues. The germline V gene encodes CDR1 LNHNV and CDR2 YYDKDF (reference sequence). The CDR3 spells CATSRGRGNTGELFF. CDR3 DNA sequence: TGTGCCACCAGCAGAGGCAGGGGAAACACCGGGGAGCTGTTTTTT.

In the case of this clone: The same CDR3 also results from other DNA sequences found in this sample. The chain recombines TRBV5-1 with TRBJ2-1; perhaps TRBD2 as D (5 bases). Germline V lookup: CDR1 SGHRS, CDR2 YFSETQ. The germline V and J ends were trimmed by 4 bases and 0 bases, with 8 bases remaining between them. There are 14 residues in the CDR3. The CDR3 reads CASSGGSSYNEQFF. The CDR3 DNA follows: TGCGCCAGCAGCGGCGGGTCCTCCTACAATGAGCAGTTCTTC.

For this clone: The sample has other DNA sequences that encode this CDR3 too. This chain connects TRBV5-1 to TRBJ1-5; D perhaps matches TRBD1 (6 bases). V was pared by 4 bases and J by 2 bases, with 10 bases between. CDR3 length: 14 amino acids. Germline CDR1 and CDR2: SGHRS and YFSETQ. Written as DNA, the CDR3 is TGCGCCAGCAGCCGGGGGGGCGGCAATCAGCCCCAGCATTTT. Translated: CASSRGGGNQPQHF.

The V and J genes are TRBV11-2 and TRBJ2-7; perhaps D is TRBD1 or TRBD2 (5 bases each). Germline V gene sequence: CDR1 SGHAT, CDR2 FQNNGV. V was pared by 4 bases and J by 0 bases, with 13 bases between. CDR3 length equals 15 residues. CDR3 sequence (DNA): TGTGCCAGCAGCTCAGGGAGCCTGTCCTCCTACGAGCAGTACTTC. Amino acids: CASSSGSLSSYEQYF.

To note about this clone: The sample has other DNA sequences that encode this CDR3 too. The V call is TRBV29-1, the J call TRBJ2-5, with 7 bases aligning to TRBD2. Unmatched junction bases numbered 1, after V lost 4 bases and J lost 2 bases. The CDR3 covers 12 residues. The V gene's germline CDR1 is SQVTM and CDR2 ANQGSEA. DNA for the CDR3: TGCAGCGTTGCGGGGGGACAAGAGACCCAGTACTTC. Encoded protein: CSVAGGQETQYF.

This chain connects TRBV5-1 to TRBJ2-7; D perhaps matches TRBD1 (6 bases). V was trimmed by 5 bases and J by 3 bases, leaving 12 bases between them. Germline V gene lookup returns CDR1 SGHRS and CDR2 YFSETQ. This CDR3 has 13 residues. The CDR3 spells CASRPTGVYEQYF. Written as DNA, the CDR3 is TGCGCCAGCAGACCGACAGGTGTCTACGAGCAGTACTTC. Full variable domain (missing parts from reference TRBV5-1 and TRBJ2-7): KAGVTQTPRYLIKTRGQQVTLSCSPISGHRSVSWYQQTPGQGLQFLFEYFSETQRNKGNFPGRFSGRQFSNSRSEMNVSTLELGDSALYLCASRPTGVYEQYFGPGTRLTVT.

This chain links TRBV15 with TRBJ1-2; D uncertain. From germline, CDR1 is LNHNV and CDR2 YYDKDF (reference sequence). This CDR3 has 14 residues. The germline V and J ends were trimmed by 0 bases and 3 bases, with 8 bases remaining between them. For the CDR3, the DNA is TGTGCCACCAGCAGAGATAGGGTTGACTATGGCTACACCTTC. It is translated as CATSRDRVDYGYTF.

This clone was detected only a few times. Other DNA sequences from this sample encode an identical CDR3 as well. The chain employs TRBV18 and TRBJ1-5; D is undetermined. The CDR3 contains 13 residues. Trimming stripped 4 bases from V and 6 bases from J, with 10 bases between. Germline values: CDR1 KGHSH, CDR2 LQKENI. The CDR3 region is CASSRDRGQPQHF. In DNA form, the CDR3 reads TGTGCCAGCTCACGAGACCGGGGTCAGCCCCAGCATTTT.

The chain couples TRBV4-1 to TRBJ1-4; D is perhaps TRBD1 (6 bases). Germline lookup yields CDR1 MGHRA and CDR2 YSYEKL. The CDR3 runs to 16 residues. Trimming left V 0 bases short and J 9 bases short, with 17 bases between. DNA for the CDR3: TGCGCCAGCAGCCAAGATACCCAAGGGGGGTTCAAAAAACTGTTTTTT. Its protein is CASSQDTQGGFKKLFF.

The V gene is TRBV6-5, the J gene TRBJ1-2; D remains ambiguous. Per the germline V gene, CDR1 is MNHEY and CDR2 is SVGAGI. V was trimmed by 2 bases and J by 2 bases, leaving 9 bases between them. The length of the CDR3 is 14 residues. The CDR3 coding sequence is TGTGCCAGCAGTTACCGACACGTCAACTATGGCTACACCTTC. Protein product: CASSYRHVNYGYTF.

The J gene is TRBJ2-6, the V gene TRBV6-1; D call uncertain. Germline loops: CDR1 MNHNS, CDR2 SASEGT. Trimming shortened V by 6 bases and J by 0 bases, and 9 bases separated the two germline ends. The length of the CDR3 is 15 residues. CDR3 in DNA: TGTGCCAGCAGAGATAAGAGCTCTGGGGCCAACGTCCTGACTTTC. Encoded protein: CASRDKSSGANVLTF.

The chain recombines TRBV2 with TRBJ2-3; a possible D gene is TRBD1 (6 bases). The V gene lost 2 bases and the J gene lost 3 bases, with 12 bases spanning the gap. This CDR3 is built from 15 residues. Germline V CDR1 and CDR2: SNHLY, FYNNEI. DNA of the CDR3: TGTGCCAGCAGTGAACAGGGGATGGAAACAGATACGCAGTATTTT. Protein: CASSEQGMETDTQYF.

The V call is TRBV5-1, the J call TRBJ2-5, with D possibly matching TRBD2 (6 bases). Germline V gene data show CDR1 as SGHRS and CDR2 as YFSETQ. V was cut by 0 bases and J by 5 bases, with 11 bases left in between. This CDR3 spans 14 amino acids. As DNA, the CDR3 is TGCGCCAGCAGCTTGGCCGGAGGGTACGAGACCCAGTACTTC. It specifies CASSLAGGYETQYF. Variable domain in full (rest from reference TRBV5-1 and TRBJ2-5): KAGVTQTPRYLIKTRGQQVTLSCSPISGHRSVSWYQQTPGQGLQFLFEYFSETQRNKGNFPGRFSGRQFSNSRSEMNVSTLELGDSALYLCASSLAGGYETQYFGPGTRLLVL.

The chain joins TRBV7-9 to TRBJ2-6, with TRBD1 identical over 9 bases. Germline V gene data show CDR1 as SEHNR and CDR2 as FQNEAQ (reference sequence). V lost 7 bases to trimming and J lost 0 bases; unmatched junction nucleotides: 10. The length of the CDR3 is 18 residues. The CDR3 nucleotides read TGTGCCAGCATCCCCGGGACAGGGAGATTCTCTGGGGCCAACGTCCTGACTTTC. Encoded protein: CASIPGTGRFSGANVLTF.

In the case of this clone: Distinct nucleotide sequences in the sample also encode this CDR3. In DNA form, the CDR3 reads TGCGCCAGCAGTGATCGAGCGGGGGGCTCCTACGAGCAGTACTTC. It is translated as CASSDRAGGSYEQYF. The chain couples TRBV10-2 to TRBJ2-7, with 9 bases lining up with TRBD2. The CDR3 length is 15 residues. CDR1 is WSHSY, CDR2 SAAADI, per germline. V lost 3 bases to trimming and J lost 0 bases; unmatched junction nucleotides: 3.

The chain links TRBV10-3 to TRBJ2-7; perhaps TRBD1 as D (8 bases). The CDR3 spans 15 residues. Trimming left V 3 bases short and J 0 bases short, with 12 bases between. Looked up from germline, CDR1 is ENHRY and CDR2 is SYGVKD. CDR3 nucleotides: TGTGCCATCAGTGAACAGGGGGGGGGCTCCTACGAGCAGTACTTC. Its protein product is CAISEQGGGSYEQYF.

The chain joins TRBV7-9 to TRBJ2-3; a weak D match, TRBD2 (5 bases). The ends were cut back, 3 bases at V and 7 bases at J, with 8 bases in the middle. The germline gives CDR1 SEHNR, CDR2 FQNEAQ (reference sequence). CDR3 size: 12 residues. The DNA for the CDR3 is TGTGCCAGCAGCTTCGGGGAAAATACGCAGTATTTT. Encoded protein: CASSFGENTQYF.